These T cell receptor beta chains were read from a single sample in a study of T cells in Graves' hyperthyroidism and ophthalmopathy. Via MiXCR, TCRdb re-called the multiplex PCR reads, giving one row per CDR3 protein. The table records fewer than 600,000 distinct CDR3 sequences, over 13% of them present only once. The source material was blood. The receptors here all came from a woman between 18 and 29 years old with Graves' hyperthyroidism. The CDR3 runs from the conserved cysteine through the conserved F or W. D genes are given only for firm matches. Expanded clones get a size class; other rows say once, few or many, or leave the size out.

len	d_gene	v_gene	abundance	j_gene	CDR3aa	CDR3nt
15	NA	TRBV12-3/TRBV12-4	NA	TRBJ1-1	CASSFRLVWGTEAFF	TGTGCCAGCAGTTTTCGGTTAGTGTGGGGCACTGAAGCTTTCTTT
15	TRBD2	TRBV5-8	few	TRBJ2-5	CASSRTLAGGRIQYF	TGTGCCAGCAGCCGAACTCTAGCGGGAGGTAGAATCCAGTACTTC
16	TRBD2	TRBV12-3/TRBV12-4	many	TRBJ2-5	CASSLGLAGGEETQYF	TGTGCCAGCAGCCTGGGACTAGCGGGAGGAGAAGAGACCCAGTACTTC
14	NA	TRBV11-2	few	TRBJ1-2	CASSPRGAGYGYTF	TGTGCCAGCAGCCCCAGGGGAGCCGGCTATGGCTACACCTTC
13	NA	TRBV27	many	TRBJ1-1	CASRSEEGSPAFF	TGTGCCAGCCGATCCGAGGAGGGGTCACCGGCTTTCTTT
14	NA	TRBV20-1	NA	TRBJ1-5	CSARVGQTYQPQHF	TGCAGTGCTAGGGTTGGACAGACTTATCAGCCCCAGCATTTT
17	NA	TRBV19	NA	TRBJ2-1	CASSIDTAGVWGNEQFF	TGTGCCAGTAGTATAGATACCGCCGGAGTTTGGGGCAATGAGCAGTTCTTC
13	NA	TRBV5-1	NA	TRBJ2-1	CASSVTLRDEQFF	TGCGCCAGCAGCGTTACCTTGAGGGATGAGCAGTTCTTC
15	NA	TRBV6-2/TRBV6-3	many	TRBJ2-1	CASTTGGPSYNEQFF	TGTGCCAGCACCACGGGGGGCCCATCCTACAATGAGCAGTTCTTC
14	TRBD2	TRBV29-1	NA	TRBJ2-1	CSVSGAGGGNEQFF	TGCAGCGTTTCTGGGGCGGGAGGAGGCAATGAGCAGTTCTTC
17	NA	TRBV29-1	NA	TRBJ2-1	CSVDSPRGGKRGNEQFF	TGCAGCGTTGATAGCCCACGCGGAGGGAAACGGGGCAATGAGCAGTTCTTC
12	NA	TRBV13	NA	TRBJ2-1	CASSAVSGEQFF	TGTGCCAGCAGCGCGGTCTCAGGGGAGCAGTTCTTC
14	TRBD2	TRBV2	many	TRBJ2-1	CASNSGSAYNEQFF	TGTGCCAGCAATAGCGGGAGCGCCTACAATGAGCAGTTCTTC
15	TRBD1	TRBV12-3/TRBV12-4	many	TRBJ2-1	CASSLGDSYSNEQFF	TGTGCCAGCAGTTTAGGGGACAGCTACTCCAATGAGCAGTTCTTC
15	TRBD2	TRBV11-2	many	TRBJ2-1	CASNPTSGSLGEQFF	TGTGCCAGCAACCCAACTAGCGGGAGTTTAGGTGAGCAGTTCTTC
13	TRBD1	TRBV7-9	few	TRBJ1-1	CASSRGQGVEAFF	TGTGCCAGCAGCCGGGGACAGGGGGTTGAAGCTTTCTTT
17	NA	TRBV20-1	few	TRBJ1-1	CSKTRAGSLGMNTGAFF	TGCAGCAAAACCAGGGCAGGGAGTCTGGGAATGAACACTGGAGCTTTCTTT
15	TRBD1	TRBV6-2/TRBV6-3	few	TRBJ1-5	CASSYHGQGNQPQHF	TGTGCCAGCAGTTACCATGGACAGGGGAATCAGCCCCAGCATTTT
15	TRBD2	TRBV6-1	many	TRBJ2-7	CASSWDGTSVYEQYF	TGTGCCAGCAGTTGGGACGGGACTAGCGTATACGAGCAGTACTTC
15	NA	TRBV20-1	NA	TRBJ1-4	CSARFPGTVKEKLFF	TGCAGTGCTAGATTCCCCGGGACGGTCAAGGAAAAACTGTTTTTT
15	TRBD1	TRBV30	NA	TRBJ1-2	CAWSVRRQGAGGYTF	TGTGCCTGGAGTGTACGGCGACAGGGGGCGGGAGGCTACACCTTC
13	NA	TRBV6-2/TRBV6-3	NA	TRBJ1-1	CASTHTLNTESFF	TGTGCCAGCACACACACGTTGAACACTGAATCTTTCTTT
12	NA	TRBV14	many	TRBJ2-3	CASSQGTYTQYF	TGTGCCAGCAGCCAAGGCACATATACGCAGTATTTT
16	NA	TRBV7-6	NA	TRBJ1-1	CASSQGDPGTNTEAFF	TGTGCCAGCAGCCAAGGGGATCCGGGGACCAACACTGAAGCTTTCTTT
17	NA	TRBV15	many	TRBJ1-5	CATSRYSGEGGNQPQHF	TGTGCCACCAGCAGGTACTCAGGGGAAGGAGGCAATCAGCCCCAGCATTTT
12	NA	TRBV29-1	many	TRBJ2-7	CSVAQGGYEQYF	TGCAGCGTTGCTCAGGGGGGCTACGAGCAGTACTTC
16	TRBD1	TRBV5-1	few	TRBJ1-4	CASSPRDSRINEKLFF	TGCGCCAGCAGCCCCCGGGACAGCCGAATTAATGAAAAACTGTTTTTT
14	NA	TRBV12-3/TRBV12-4	many	TRBJ2-1	CASSLRLIGDEQFF	TGTGCCAGCAGTTTAAGACTAATCGGGGATGAGCAGTTCTTC
15	NA	TRBV6-2/TRBV6-3	NA	TRBJ1-5	CASSYRGFGNQPQHF	TGTGCCAGCAGTTACAGGGGGTTCGGCAATCAGCCCCAGCATTTT
15	NA	TRBV28	many	TRBJ2-7	CASSLFGLHSYEQYF	TGTGCCAGCAGTTTATTCGGACTGCACTCCTACGAGCAGTACTTC
14	NA	TRBV10-3	many	TRBJ1-1	CAIRTGAMNTEAFF	TGTGCCATCAGGACGGGGGCAATGAACACTGAAGCTTTCTTT
17	NA	TRBV19	many	TRBJ1-5	CASSSGRSGTYYQPQHF	TGTGCCAGTAGTAGCGGGCGGTCTGGGACATATTATCAGCCCCAGCATTTT
11	TRBD1	TRBV24-1	many	TRBJ1-2	CATGTDYGYTF	TGTGCCACCGGGACAGACTATGGCTACACCTTC
12	NA	TRBV25-1	NA	TRBJ1-6	CASRGNDSPLHF	TGTGCCAGCAGGGGAAATGATTCACCCCTCCACTTT
14	TRBD1	TRBV25-1	NA	TRBJ2-5	CASNEAGGGETQYF	TGTGCCAGCAACGAGGCAGGGGGCGGCGAGACCCAGTACTTC
15	NA	TRBV19	NA	TRBJ2-6	CASSIVRSRANVLTF	TGTGCCAGTAGTATAGTGCGTAGTAGGGCCAACGTCCTGACTTTC
14	NA	TRBV11-2	NA	TRBJ2-7	CASSQLRAGYEQYF	TGTGCCAGCAGCCAACTGAGGGCTGGCTACGAGCAGTACTTC
12	NA	TRBV19	many	TRBJ1-2	CATLKGTYGYTF	TGTGCCACCTTAAAGGGGACTTATGGCTACACCTTC
15	NA	TRBV11-3	many	TRBJ2-2	CASTPSPGNTGELFF	TGTGCCAGCACCCCTAGTCCAGGGAACACCGGGGAGCTGTTTTTT
12	NA	TRBV9	many	TRBJ1-1	CASSVVTAEAFF	TGTGCCAGCAGCGTAGTAACGGCTGAAGCTTTCTTT
16	NA	TRBV20-1	few	TRBJ2-6	CSAYGTLSSGANVLTF	TGCAGTGCTTACGGGACGTTAAGTTCTGGGGCCAACGTCCTGACTTTC
15	NA	TRBV7-7	many	TRBJ2-5	CASREGTTVQETQYF	TGTGCTAGCAGAGAGGGGACGACGGTCCAAGAGACCCAGTACTTC
14	TRBD1	TRBV20-1	many	TRBJ1-2	CSAKDGQGTYGYTF	TGCAGTGCAAAAGACGGACAGGGGACCTATGGCTACACCTTC
17	NA	TRBV10-3	few	TRBJ2-1	CAISEPPTRRFENEQFF	TGTGCCATCAGTGAGCCCCCGACCAGGAGATTCGAAAATGAGCAGTTCTTC
16	TRBD2	TRBV6-2/TRBV6-3	few	TRBJ2-7	CASSYRCGRSSYEQYF	TGTGCCAGCAGTTACCGTTGCGGGAGGAGCTCCTACGAGCAGTACTTC
15	TRBD2	TRBV28	many	TRBJ2-1	CASSLLSGGYNEQFF	TGTGCCAGCAGTTTACTTAGCGGGGGTTACAATGAGCAGTTCTTC
11	NA	TRBV30	many	TRBJ1-2	CAWSLFGGYTF	TGTGCCTGGAGCCTTTTCGGGGGCTACACCTTC
13	NA	TRBV29-1	NA	TRBJ2-4	CSVEELAKNIQYF	TGCAGCGTTGAAGAGCTAGCCAAAAACATTCAGTACTTC
12	NA	TRBV15	many	TRBJ1-1	CATSKPGTEAFF	TGTGCCACCAGCAAACCCGGGACTGAAGCTTTCTTT
14	TRBD1	TRBV24-1	many	TRBJ1-2	CATSDRQGLYGYTF	TGTGCCACCAGTGATCGACAGGGTCTCTATGGCTACACCTTC
14	TRBD1	TRBV18	many	TRBJ1-2	CASSPSGQFYGYTF	TGTGCCAGCTCACCCTCGGGACAGTTCTATGGCTACACCTTC
14	TRBD1	TRBV13	NA	TRBJ2-3	CASSGTGYTDTQYF	TGTGCCAGCTCCGGGACAGGTTATACAGATACGCAGTATTTT
15	TRBD2	TRBV5-5	NA	TRBJ2-7	CASSLEQREGNEQYF	TGTGCCAGCAGCTTGGAACAGCGGGAGGGCAACGAGCAGTACTTC
16	TRBD2	TRBV7-9	NA	TRBJ2-5	CASSAPLAGARGTQYF	TGTGCCAGCAGCGCCCCCCTAGCGGGAGCCCGGGGGACCCAGTACTTC